Reported below is one TCR beta chain. Its antigen is unidentified. The data are from a study of T cell repertoires in cytomegalovirus infection. Looking at the study overall: Well-studied HLA-B-restricted epitopes and recently identified HLA-C-restricted epitopes of CMV were both used in the study.

TCRdb recomputed calls from the reads with MiXCR, one row per CDR3 protein. This sample yields some 320,000 distinct CDR3 sequences, of which almost 30% are seen a single time; around 18% belongs to the top ten. The sequence was obtained from a human donor in good health (CMV status not recorded). Some clones in this sample may be carry-over from other donors' samples. The sequencing used cultured PBMCs, collected from culture after CMV antigen stimulation.

CDR3 region: CATSDTQGQGNRPTDTQYF. The CDR3 nucleotides are TGTGCCACCAGTGATACCCAGGGACAGGGTAATCGGCCCACAGATACGCAGTATTTT. The V gene is TRBV24-1, the J gene TRBJ2-3, with TRBD1 identical over 9 bases. The CDR3 covers 19 residues. V shed 3 bases, J shed 2 bases, and the junction held 14 bases outside the gene matches. CDR1 is KGHDR and CDR2 is SFDVKD in the germline V gene.